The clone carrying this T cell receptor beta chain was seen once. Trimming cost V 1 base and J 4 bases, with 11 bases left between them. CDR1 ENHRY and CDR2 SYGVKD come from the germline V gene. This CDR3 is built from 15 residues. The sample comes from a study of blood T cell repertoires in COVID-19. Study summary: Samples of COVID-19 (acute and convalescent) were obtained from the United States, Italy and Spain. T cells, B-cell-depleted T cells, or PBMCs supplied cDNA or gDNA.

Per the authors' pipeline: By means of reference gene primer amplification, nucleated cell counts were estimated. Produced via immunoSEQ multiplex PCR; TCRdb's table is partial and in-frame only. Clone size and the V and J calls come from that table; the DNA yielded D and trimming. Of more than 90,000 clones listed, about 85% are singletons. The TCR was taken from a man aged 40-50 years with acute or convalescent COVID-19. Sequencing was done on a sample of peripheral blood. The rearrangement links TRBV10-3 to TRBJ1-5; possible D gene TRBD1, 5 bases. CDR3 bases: TGTGCCATCAGTGAGTTTCAGGGCCCTAATCAGCCCCAGCATTTT. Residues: CAISEFQGPNQPQHF.